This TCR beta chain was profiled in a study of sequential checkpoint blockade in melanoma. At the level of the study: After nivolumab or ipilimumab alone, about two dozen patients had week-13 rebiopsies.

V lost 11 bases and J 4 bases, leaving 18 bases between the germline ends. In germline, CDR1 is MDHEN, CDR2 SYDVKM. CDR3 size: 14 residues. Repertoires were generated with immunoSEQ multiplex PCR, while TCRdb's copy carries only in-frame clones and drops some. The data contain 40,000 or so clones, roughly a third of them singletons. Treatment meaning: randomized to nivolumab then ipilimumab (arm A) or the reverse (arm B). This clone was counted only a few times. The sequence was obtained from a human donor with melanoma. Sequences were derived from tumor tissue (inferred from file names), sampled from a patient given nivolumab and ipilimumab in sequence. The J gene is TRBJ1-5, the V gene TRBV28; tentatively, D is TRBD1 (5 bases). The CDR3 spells CAGASRVKNQPQHF. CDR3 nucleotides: TGTGCCGGGGCAAGCCGGGTAAAAAATCAGCCCCAGCATTTT.